The 23 T cell receptor beta chains below come from one sample, sequenced in a study of CD8 T cells in Susac syndrome. Random-hexamer reverse transcription was applied to roughly 0.45 to 1 ug RNA. TCRdb redid the calling of the immunoSEQ multiplex PCR reads with MiXCR, one entry per CDR3 protein. The sample yields some 150,000 distinct CDR3 sequences, about 94% seen once. The sample comprised CD8+ T cells from PBMCs. The receptors originated from a human donor with multiple sclerosis.

For the CDR3, the DNA is TGTGCCTGGAGTGGAGAACACGTTTGGCCTGAAGCTTTCTTT. Translation gives CAWSGEHVWPEAFF. The gene calls are TRBV30 and TRBJ1-1, with D unclear. The germline V and J ends were trimmed by 1 base and 6 bases, with 15 bases remaining between them. The CDR3 length is 14 residues. Germline CDR1 and CDR2: GTSNPN and SVGIG (reference sequence).

The chain couples TRBV2 to TRBJ1-5; 7 bases map to TRBD1. Trimming at V came to 6 bases and at J to 1 base, leaving 6 bases not matched to a gene. The germline V gene encodes CDR1 SNHLY and CDR2 FYNNEI. This CDR3 spans 15 amino acids. For the CDR3, the DNA is TGTGCCAGCAGCACATACAGGGGCAGCAATCAGCCCCAGCATTTT. Translating it yields CASSTYRGSNQPQHF.

This chain uses TRBV20-1 with TRBJ1-4; 7 nucleotides align to TRBD1. Germline assignment: CDR1 DFQATT and CDR2 SNEGSKA (reference sequence). The CDR3 extends over 14 amino acids. The V gene end was trimmed by 0 bases and the J gene end by 6 bases; junction bases not matched to a gene: 4. The CDR3 region is CSARETGRYEKLFF. The CDR3 coding sequence is TGCAGTGCTAGAGAGACAGGGAGATATGAAAAACTGTTTTTT.

The chain combines TRBV30 with TRBJ2-7, with TRBD1 matching over 9 bases. With 7 bases clipped from V and 3 bases from J, the junction kept 7 bases outside the gene matches. The germline CDR1 and CDR2 sequences are GTSNPN and SVGIG (reference sequence). CDR3 size: 13 residues. The CDR3 reads CAFIPGQGYEQYF. The CDR3 DNA reads TGTGCCTTTATCCCGGGACAGGGCTACGAGCAGTACTTC.

The chain combines TRBV30 with TRBJ2-1, with 7 bases fitting TRBD1. There are 16 residues in the CDR3. Germline CDR1 is GTSNPN and CDR2 is SVGIG (reference sequence). V shed 3 bases, J shed 2 bases, and the junction held 10 bases outside the gene matches. The CDR3 DNA sequence: TGTGCCTGGAGGGCAAACCCCGGGACAGCCTACAATGAGCAGTTCTTC. Its protein product is CAWRANPGTAYNEQFF.

The genes are TRBV7-9 and TRBJ1-1; a possible D gene is TRBD1 (6 bases). Germline V gene sequence: CDR1 SEHNR, CDR2 FQNEAQ (reference sequence). CDR3 length equals 17 residues. V was clipped by 5 bases and J by 3 bases, with 22 bases between them. This chain's CDR3 is CASSQSPGGRRDTEAFF. The CDR3 DNA reads as TGTGCCAGCAGCCAATCCCCGGGGGGCAGGCGGGACACTGAAGCTTTCTTT.

The chain employs TRBV30 and TRBJ2-3, with TRBD1 matching over 7 bases. The trim removed 1 base at V and 0 bases at J, leaving 19 bases unmatched. The CDR3 contains 20 residues. Germline assignment: CDR1 GTSNPN and CDR2 SVGIG (reference sequence). The CDR3 DNA sequence: TGTGCCTGGAGTGAGACCGGGACAGTGGCCCCACTAACTAGCACAGATACGCAGTATTTT. It codes for CAWSETGTVAPLTSTDTQYF.

The chain joins TRBV7-2 to TRBJ2-2; TRBD2 matches 11 bases. The V gene's germline CDR1 is SGHTA and CDR2 FQGNSA. J gave up 4 bases and V 4 bases, and 5 bases lay outside the gene matches. The CDR3 loop spans 16 amino acids. CDR3 bases: TGTGCCAGCAGCTGGAGACTAGCGGGGCTCACCGGGGAGCTGTTTTTT. This gives the protein CASSWRLAGLTGELFF.

The V and J genes are TRBV7-9 and TRBJ1-1; no definite D call. Germline V CDR1 and CDR2: SEHNR, FQNEAQ (reference sequence). The CDR3 is made up of 12 amino acids. V lost 1 base, J lost 5 bases, and 5 bases lay in between. CDR3 sequence reads: CASSLDATEAFF. The CDR3 nucleotides are TGTGCCAGCAGCTTAGACGCAACTGAAGCTTTCTTT.

The V call is TRBV9, the J call TRBJ1-1, with 7 bases fitting TRBD1. The CDR3 sequence is 13 residues long. V gave up 2 bases and J gave up 3 bases; unmatched junction bases: 1. Germline CDR1 and CDR2: SGDLS and YYNGEE. The CDR3, as DNA: TGTGCCAGCAGCGTGGGACAGTACACTGAAGCTTTCTTT. Translating gives CASSVGQYTEAFF.

The chain employs TRBV15 and TRBJ1-5; 7 positions agree with TRBD1. The CDR3 sequence is 15 residues long. CDR1 is LNHNV and CDR2 is YYDKDF in the germline V gene (reference sequence). After removal of 4 bases from V and 4 bases from J, the junction contained 7 bases not matched to a gene. CDR3 DNA sequence: TGTGCCACCAGCACAGTCAGGACAGGTAATCAGCCCCAGCATTTT. Residues: CATSTVRTGNQPQHF.

The V gene is TRBV28, the J gene TRBJ2-1; D is unclear. V was clipped by 6 bases and J by 6 bases, with 15 bases between them. The germline gives CDR1 MDHEN, CDR2 SYDVKM. CDR3 length equals 14 residues. For the CDR3, the DNA is TGTGCCAGCAGCCGCCGACCACAAACCAATGAGCAGTTCTTC. It codes for CASSRRPQTNEQFF.

As for this clonotype: At one boundary the junction diverges from the germline segment, which might be a read error. The chain couples TRBV7-7 to TRBJ2-2; possible D gene TRBD1, 6 bases. The CDR3 runs to 15 residues. CDR1 is SSHAT, CDR2 FNYEAQ, per germline (reference sequence). The chain's CDR3 is CASSSQGFVTGELFF. CDR3 DNA sequence: TGTGCTAGCAGCTCACAGGGTTTTGTAACCGGGGAGCTGTTTTTT.

The chain carries TRBV29-1 and TRBJ1-2, with 9 bases identical to TRBD1. CDR3 length: 15 amino acids. Trimming removed 2 bases from V and 4 bases from J; junction bases left unmatched: 8. CDR1 is SQVTM, CDR2 ANQGSEA, per germline. In DNA, the CDR3 is TGCAGCGTTGAATCTTGGGACAGGGAGGCCTATGGCTACACCTTC. This gives the protein CSVESWDREAYGYTF.

The sample holds one count of this clonotype. The chain couples TRBV5-1 to TRBJ1-2, with 7 nucleotides matching TRBD1. The CDR3 runs 13 residues. Germline assignment: CDR1 SGHRS and CDR2 YFSETQ. The junction had 2 bases not matched to a gene; V was cut back by 3 bases and J by 3 bases. Here the CDR3 DNA reads TGCGCCAGCAGCTGGGGACAGTACTATGGCTACACCTTC. It is translated as CASSWGQYYGYTF.

This chain joins TRBV9 and TRBJ1-3; D remains unclear. V was shortened by 4 bases and J by 0 bases, with 8 bases between the two germline ends. CDR1 and CDR2 from the germline V gene are SGDLS and YYNGEE. The CDR3 sequence is 14 residues long. In DNA, the CDR3 is TGTGCCAGCAGCTTCGAGCACTCTGGAAACACCATATATTTT. It specifies CASSFEHSGNTIYF.

The chain recombines TRBV20-1 with TRBJ2-5; no definite D call. Trimming stripped 5 bases from V and 5 bases from J, with 12 bases between. CDR3 length: 12 amino acids. Germline-derived CDR1 and CDR2 are DFQATT and SNEGSKA (reference sequence). The CDR3 protein is CSALDVGETQYF. The CDR3 bases are TGCAGTGCTCTGGACGTAGGGGAGACCCAGTACTTC.

The chain joins TRBV6-2 or TRBV6-3 to TRBJ1-5, with a tentative D call TRBD1 (5 bases). CDR1 and CDR2 from the germline V gene are MNHEY and SVGEGT. The CDR3 consists of 18 residues. Trimming shortened V by 8 bases and J by 4 bases, and 27 bases separated the two germline ends. The CDR3 DNA sequence: TGTGCCAGCGAAGAAAAACGCGGGGCCAGCCGTTGGAATCAGCCCCAGCATTTT. It codes for CASEEKRGASRWNQPQHF.

The V and J genes are TRBV9 and TRBJ1-1; 7 bases fit TRBD1. Per the germline V gene, CDR1 is SGDLS and CDR2 is YYNGEE. This CDR3 region has 15 residues. The J segment lost 4 bases and the V segment lost 3 bases, leaving 9 bases of the junction unmatched. The CDR3 region is CASSATTGRGTEAFF. Here the CDR3 DNA reads TGTGCCAGCAGCGCCACGACAGGGCGGGGCACTGAAGCTTTCTTT. Looking up the rest from reference TRBV9 and TRBJ1-1 gives the full variable domain: DSGVTQTPKHLITATGQRVTLRCSPRSGDLSVYWYQQSLDQGLQFLIQYYNGEERAKGNILERFSAQQFPDLHSELNLSSLELGDSALYFCASSATTGRGTEAFFGQGTRLTVV.

The CDR3 loop is CASMDFKSIYEQYF. As DNA, the CDR3 is TGCGCCAGCATGGACTTTAAGTCGATCTACGAGCAGTACTTC. This chain uses TRBV10-2 with TRBJ2-7; D perhaps matches TRBD2 (5 bases). V was pared by 7 bases and J by 3 bases, with 16 bases between. CDR1 and CDR2 from the germline V gene are WSHSY and SAAADI. The CDR3 is made up of 14 amino acids.

The gene calls are TRBV6-5 and TRBJ2-7; TRBD1 agrees at 7 bases. Losses at the gene ends were 0 bases for V and 3 bases for J; bases not matched to a gene: 8. Germline lookup yields CDR1 MNHEY and CDR2 SVGAGI. The CDR3 totals 16 residues. The chain's CDR3 is CASSYSTGQRLYEQYF. The CDR3 bases are TGTGCCAGCAGTTACTCGACGGGACAGCGCCTCTACGAGCAGTACTTC.

The chain recombines TRBV19 with TRBJ2-7, with D possibly called TRBD1 or TRBD2 (5 bases each). The germline V gene has CDR1 LNHDA and CDR2 SQIVND (reference sequence). The CDR3 sequence is 14 residues long. V lost 2 bases to trimming and J lost 0 bases, with 8 bases between them. CDR3 region: CASSITGTSYEQYF. CDR3 in DNA: TGTGCCAGTAGTATAACGGGGACCTCCTACGAGCAGTACTTC.

This clonotype came up once. The chain links TRBV9 to TRBJ2-3; TRBD2 matches at 10 bases. The CDR3 extends over 16 amino acids. V was clipped by 3 bases and J by 2 bases; unmatched bases: 6. Germline CDR1 SGDLS, CDR2 YYNGEE. This CDR3 is CASSALAGDITDTQYF. CDR3 coding DNA: TGTGCCAGCAGCGCGCTAGCGGGGGATATCACAGATACGCAGTATTTT. Using reference TRBV9 and TRBJ2-3 for the parts outside the CDR3, the full variable domain is DSGVTQTPKHLITATGQRVTLRCSPRSGDLSVYWYQQSLDQGLQFLIQYYNGEERAKGNILERFSAQQFPDLHSELNLSSLELGDSALYFCASSALAGDITDTQYFGPGTRLTVL.